The 3 T cell receptor beta chains below were found in one sample sequenced in a study of blood T cell repertoires in COVID-19. Clones were sequenced by immunoSEQ multiplex PCR, and TCRdb holds only the in-frame ones, with some missing. The table records around 250,000 clones, approximately 84% of them present only once. Sequenced material: peripheral blood. Every receptor here comes from an elderly woman with acute or convalescent COVID-19.

The rearrangement uses TRBV2 and TRBJ1-5; 9 bases are a match to TRBD1. Losses at the gene ends were 4 bases for V and 6 bases for J; bases not matched to a gene: 7. This CDR3 region has 15 residues. Germline V gene data show CDR1 as SNHLY and CDR2 as FYNNEI. CDR3 sequence: CASSAGTGLSQPQHF. In nucleotides, the CDR3 is TGTGCCAGCAGTGCCGGGACAGGGCTCTCTCAGCCCCAGCATTTT.

The genes are TRBV5-1 and TRBJ1-3; D ambiguous. Looked up from germline, CDR1 is SGHRS and CDR2 is YFSETQ. The CDR3 length is 16 residues. V was shortened by 1 base and J by 0 bases, with 11 bases between the two germline ends. The CDR3 spells CASSLWEAFSGNTIYF. The CDR3 DNA sequence: TGCGCCAGCAGCTTGTGGGAGGCGTTCTCTGGAAACACCATATATTTT.

The chain employs TRBV29-1 and TRBJ2-2; 10 nucleotides line up with TRBD2. There are 15 residues in the CDR3. Germline CDR1 SQVTM, CDR2 ANQGSEA. V was clipped by 5 bases and J by 7 bases; unmatched bases: 10. The CDR3 DNA reads as TGCAGCGTTTCTCCTAGCGGGAGTTGGAGCGGGGAGCTGTTTTTT. Amino acid sequence: CSVSPSGSWSGELFF.